Listed below are T cell receptor beta chains from one sample, sequenced in a study of spatial heterogeneity in lung cancer. TCRdb redid the calling of the 5' RACE reads with MiXCR, one entry per CDR3 protein. The sample shows fewer than 11,000 distinct CDR3 sequences, 7.5% to 9.5% of them seen only once. This sample comprised lung tumor tissue, obtained at surgery. These TCRs come from a male donor with early-stage non-small cell lung cancer. The CDR3 runs from the conserved cysteine through the conserved F or W. The order of the fields is D gene, clone size, V gene, J gene, CDR3 DNA, CDR3 protein. The D gene is left open where the match is weak. Size is omitted from some rows. Given values are once, few, many or a class for expanded clones.

D: .
size: many
V: TRBV18
J: TRBJ2-1
DNA: TGTGCCAGCTCTCTCTCCAATGGAGGAGAGCAGTTCTTC
CDR3: CASSLSNGGEQFF

D: .
size: medium-sized
V: TRBV6-2/TRBV6-3
J: TRBJ2-1
DNA: TGTGCCAGCAGGACTTACAGGGACAATGAGCAGTTCTTC
CDR3: CASRTYRDNEQFF

D: .
size: few
V: TRBV29-1
J: TRBJ2-6
DNA: TGCAGCGTTTCGAGTGCTGGGGCCAACGTCCTGACTTTC
CDR3: CSVSSAGANVLTF

D: .
size: many
V: TRBV2
J: TRBJ1-6
DNA: TGTGCCAGCAACGGGGACAATCATTCACCCCTCCACTTT
CDR3: CASNGDNHSPLHF

D: .
size: many
V: TRBV28
J: TRBJ1-6
DNA: TGTGCCAGCAGTTTAGGCAGTTATAATTCACCCCTCCACTTT
CDR3: CASSLGSYNSPLHF

D: TRBD1
size: many
V: TRBV5-6
J: TRBJ1-5
DNA: TGTGCCAGCAGCTTGAGTGGAGGGACAGGCAATCAGCCCCAGCATTTT
CDR3: CASSLSGGTGNQPQHF

D: .
size: many
V: TRBV7-2
J: TRBJ2-1
DNA: TGTGCCAGCAGCTTAACCAACTCCTACAATGAGCAGTTCTTC
CDR3: CASSLTNSYNEQFF

D: .
size: few
V: TRBV10-3
J: TRBJ2-3
DNA: TGTGCCATCAGTGAGATCCAGCTCACAGATACGCAGTATTTT
CDR3: CAISEIQLTDTQYF

D: .
size: .
V: TRBV6-5
J: TRBJ2-1
DNA: TGTGCCAGCACTAATGGTGGGTGGGGCAATGAGCAGTTCTTC
CDR3: CASTNGGWGNEQFF

D: TRBD2
size: many
V: TRBV5-1
J: TRBJ2-3
DNA: TGCGCCAGCAGCTTGGAAGTCGGGGGGGCCCGAGATACGCAGTATTTT
CDR3: CASSLEVGGARDTQYF

D: TRBD1
size: medium-sized
V: TRBV5-1
J: TRBJ1-2
DNA: TGCGCCAGCAGAATAGGACAGGATAACTATGGCTACACCTTC
CDR3: CASRIGQDNYGYTF

D: TRBD1
size: few
V: TRBV18
J: TRBJ1-3
DNA: TGTGCCAGCTCCGCGGGACAGGGGCTAAACACCATATATTTT
CDR3: CASSAGQGLNTIYF

D: .
size: .
V: TRBV20-1
J: TRBJ2-7
DNA: TGCCGTGCCCAGCGGAGCTCCTACGAGCAGTACTTC
CDR3: CRAQRSSYEQYF

D: .
size: many
V: TRBV18
J: TRBJ2-1
DNA: TGTGCCAGCTCACCAGCTGGTGAGCAGTTCTTC
CDR3: CASSPAGEQFF

D: .
size: many
V: TRBV25-1
J: TRBJ2-1
DNA: TGTGCCAGCAGTGATCCGAGCTCCTACAATGAGCAGTTCTTC
CDR3: CASSDPSSYNEQFF

D: TRBD1
size: many
V: TRBV11-2
J: TRBJ1-3
DNA: TGTGCCAGCAGCTCAACAGGGGAACACACCATATATTTT
CDR3: CASSSTGEHTIYF

D: .
size: many
V: TRBV6-5
J: TRBJ2-3
DNA: TGTGCCAGCAGTTACGCGGGCTGGGGCACAGATACGCAGTATTTT
CDR3: CASSYAGWGTDTQYF

D: .
size: many
V: TRBV6-5
J: TRBJ2-3
DNA: TGTGCCAGCAGTTACGACAGCCTCACAGATACGCAGTATTTT
CDR3: CASSYDSLTDTQYF

D: .
size: medium-sized
V: TRBV6-1
J: TRBJ1-4
DNA: TGTGCCAGCAGCCCCTACAACGGAGCGCGTGAAAAACTGTTTTTT
CDR3: CASSPYNGAREKLFF

D: .
size: .
V: TRBV6-5
J: TRBJ1-1
DNA: TGTGCCAGCAGTTACGATGGGAACACTGAAGCTTTCTTT
CDR3: CASSYDGNTEAFF

D: TRBD1
size: medium-sized
V: TRBV18
J: TRBJ2-1
DNA: TGTGCCAGCTCACCGGGACAGGGGTCAGGTGAGCAGTTCTTC
CDR3: CASSPGQGSGEQFF

D: TRBD1
size: .
V: TRBV29-1
J: TRBJ2-3
DNA: TGCAGCGCTGAGGGGGCGGTTAGAACAGATACGCAGTATTTT
CDR3: CSAEGAVRTDTQYF

D: TRBD1
size: many
V: TRBV7-9
J: TRBJ1-4
DNA: TGTGCCAGCAGCATTTCGGACAGGAAGATAGAAAAACTGTTTTTT
CDR3: CASSISDRKIEKLFF

D: TRBD1
size: many
V: TRBV11-2
J: TRBJ1-3
DNA: TGTGCCAGCAGTCCTCTACAGGGGCTAGGTGGAAACACCATATATTTT
CDR3: CASSPLQGLGGNTIYF

D: .
size: many
V: TRBV19
J: TRBJ2-1
DNA: TGTGCCAGTAGTATAGTATCTGGTCCCCATGAGCAGTTCTTC
CDR3: CASSIVSGPHEQFF

D: TRBD1
size: many
V: TRBV5-1
J: TRBJ2-5
DNA: TGCGCCAGCAGCACGACAGGGTCTCAGCAAGAGACCCAGTACTTC
CDR3: CASSTTGSQQETQYF

D: .
size: .
V: TRBV28
J: TRBJ2-2
DNA: TGTGCCAGCAGTTTTCAGCGCGGGGAGCTGGTTTTT
CDR3: CASSFQRGELVF